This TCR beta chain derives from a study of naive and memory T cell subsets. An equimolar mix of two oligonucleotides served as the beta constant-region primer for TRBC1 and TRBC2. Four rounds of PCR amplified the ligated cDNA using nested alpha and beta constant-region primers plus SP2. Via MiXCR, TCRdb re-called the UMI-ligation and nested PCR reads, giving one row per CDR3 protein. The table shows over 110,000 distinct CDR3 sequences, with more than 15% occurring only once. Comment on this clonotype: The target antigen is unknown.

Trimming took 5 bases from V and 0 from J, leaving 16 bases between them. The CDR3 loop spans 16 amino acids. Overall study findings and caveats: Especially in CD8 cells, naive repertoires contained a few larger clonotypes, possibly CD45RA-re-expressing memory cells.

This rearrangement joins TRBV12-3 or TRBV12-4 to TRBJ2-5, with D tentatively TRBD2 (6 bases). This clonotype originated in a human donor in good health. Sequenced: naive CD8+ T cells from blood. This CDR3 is CASSPRDSQYQETQYF. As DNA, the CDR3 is TGTGCCAGCAGTCCCCGGGACTCTCAGTACCAAGAGACCCAGTACTTC.